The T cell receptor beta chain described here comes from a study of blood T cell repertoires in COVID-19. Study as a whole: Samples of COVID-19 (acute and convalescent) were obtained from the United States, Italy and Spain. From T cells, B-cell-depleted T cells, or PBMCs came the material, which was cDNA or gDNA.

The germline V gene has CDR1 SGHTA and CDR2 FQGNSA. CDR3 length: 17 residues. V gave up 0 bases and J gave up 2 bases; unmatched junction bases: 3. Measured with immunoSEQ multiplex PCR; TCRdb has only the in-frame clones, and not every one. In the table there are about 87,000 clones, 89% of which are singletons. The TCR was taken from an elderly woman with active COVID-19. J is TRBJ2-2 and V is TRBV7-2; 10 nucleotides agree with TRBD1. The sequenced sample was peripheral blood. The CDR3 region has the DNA TGTGCCAGCAGCTTAGCCGGGACAGGGGCTAACACCGGGGAGCTGTTTTTT. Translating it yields CASSLAGTGANTGELFF.